The 32 T cell receptor beta chains listed next were all sequenced from one sample in a study of control samples from healthy donors and cancer patients. The table came from immunoSEQ multiplex PCR; TCRdb's copy has only in-frame clones and leaves some out. The sample consists of 50,000 to 70,000 clones, approximately 88% of them appearing once. The sample comprised blood. The receptors shown here come from a man aged 50 to 60 in good health.

V is TRBV5-1 and J is TRBJ2-7, with 8 bases fitting TRBD1. CDR1 and CDR2 from the germline V gene are SGHRS and YFSETQ. This CDR3 is 14 amino acids long. J lost 4 bases, V lost 3 bases, and 6 bases had no gene match. The CDR3 region is CASSWDRMSYEQYF. CDR3 sequence (DNA): TGCGCCAGCAGCTGGGACAGGATGTCATACGAGCAGTACTTC. The variable domain in full, with the rest retrieved from reference TRBV5-1 and TRBJ2-7, is KAGVTQTPRYLIKTRGQQVTLSCSPISGHRSVSWYQQTPGQGLQFLFEYFSETQRNKGNFPGRFSGRQFSNSRSEMNVSTLELGDSALYLCASSWDRMSYEQYFGPGTRLTVT.

The J gene is TRBJ2-3, the V gene TRBV15, with 11 bases lining up with TRBD2. The length of the CDR3 is 16 residues. V lost 2 bases to trimming and J lost 4 bases; unmatched junction nucleotides: 5. The germline V gene has CDR1 LNHNV and CDR2 YYDKDF (reference sequence). The CDR3 region is CATSRFTSGSADTQYF. CDR3 nucleotide sequence: TGTGCCACCAGCAGATTTACTAGCGGGAGTGCAGATACGCAGTATTTT.

This chain joins TRBV5-5 and TRBJ1-2; D perhaps matches TRBD1 (5 bases). V lost 2 bases and J 2 bases, leaving 7 bases between the germline ends. The V gene's germline CDR1 is SGHKS and CDR2 YYEKEE (reference sequence). The CDR3 sequence is 13 residues long. CDR3 sequence (DNA): TGTGCCAGCAGCTTAGAGGGGAACTATGGCTACACCTTC. Its translation is CASSLEGNYGYTF.

The rearrangement links TRBV24-1 to TRBJ1-2; D is ambiguous. Trimming cost V 5 bases and J 7 bases, with 13 bases left between them. CDR1 and CDR2 (germline): KGHDR, SFDVKD. CDR3 length: 13 amino acids. The CDR3 protein is CATSGDEVGGYTF. CDR3 sequence (DNA): TGTGCCACCAGTGGGGATGAGGTGGGTGGCTACACCTTC.

The chain joins TRBV6-5 to TRBJ1-5, with D unclear. V was cut by 4 bases and J by 6 bases, with 10 bases left in between. The CDR3 loop spans 13 amino acids. Germline CDR1 and CDR2: MNHEY and SVGAGI. CDR3 loop: CASSLSPAQPQHF. CDR3 bases: TGTGCCAGCAGTTTAAGTCCGGCTCAGCCCCAGCATTTT.

The sample holds one count of this clone. The chain couples TRBV4-3 to TRBJ2-1; 11 nucleotides match TRBD2. V was pared by 4 bases and J by 9 bases, with 2 bases of the junction left unmatched. Per germline, CDR1 LGHNA and CDR2 YSLEER. This CDR3 has 13 amino acids. CDR3 nucleotides: TGCGCCAGCAGCCGGGGACTAGCGGTTGAGCAGTTCTTC. Translating it yields CASSRGLAVEQFF.

The CDR3 DNA reads as TGTGCCAGCAGTTCCCCCAGGGGCCGCGCTATGGGCACTGAAGCTTTCTTT. This codes for CASSSPRGRAMGTEAFF. The chain combines TRBV28 with TRBJ1-1, with a weak D call TRBD1 (6 bases). The CDR3 spans 17 residues. The V gene lost 4 bases and the J gene lost 4 bases, with 22 bases spanning the gap. Looked up from germline, CDR1 is MDHEN and CDR2 is SYDVKM.

This sequence joins TRBV7-2 and TRBJ2-7; 8 bases line up with TRBD1. The CDR3 extends over 13 amino acids. The V and J ends lost 1 base and 8 bases, in that order; junction bases with no gene match: 4. Germline CDR1 SGHTA, CDR2 FQGNSA. The chain's CDR3 is CASSLGRDRQQYF. DNA of the CDR3: TGTGCCAGCAGCTTAGGCCGGGACAGGCAGCAGTACTTC. Full variable domain (rest looked up from reference TRBV7-2 and TRBJ2-7): GAGVSQSPSNKVTEKGKDVELRCDPISGHTALYWYRQSLGQGLEFLIYFQGNSAPDKSGLPSDRFSAERTGGSVSTLTIQRTQQEDSAVYLCASSLGRDRQQYFGPGTRLTVT.

J is TRBJ2-5 and V is TRBV7-2; TRBD2 agrees at 9 bases. The germline V gene encodes CDR1 SGHTA and CDR2 FQGNSA. This CDR3 has 14 amino acids. V gave up 5 bases and J gave up 1 base; unmatched junction bases: 2. The CDR3 is CASSASGTQETQYF. In DNA form, the CDR3 reads TGTGCCAGCAGCGCTAGCGGGACCCAAGAGACCCAGTACTTC.

This chain connects TRBV3-1 (or the pseudogene TRBV3-2) to TRBJ1-2; D is uncertain. The CDR3 is 14 residues long. CDR1 is LGHDT and CDR2 is YNNKEL in the germline V gene (reference sequence). V gave up 1 base and J gave up 4 bases, with 10 bases separating them. The chain's CDR3 is CASSQGVASYGYTF. The DNA for the CDR3 is TGTGCCAGCAGCCAAGGGGTCGCCAGCTATGGCTACACCTTC.

The J gene is TRBJ2-7, the V gene TRBV18; D unclear. The CDR3 is 12 amino acids. Germline V gene sequence: CDR1 KGHSH, CDR2 LQKENI. V lost 3 bases and J 4 bases, leaving 7 bases between the germline ends. The CDR3 loop reads CASSPDGYEQYF. The CDR3 DNA sequence: TGTGCCAGCTCACCGGATGGTTACGAGCAGTACTTC.

The rearrangement links TRBV9 to TRBJ1-1; no reliable D call. Trimming stripped 0 bases from V and 1 base from J, with 7 bases between. CDR1 and CDR2 from the germline V gene are SGDLS and YYNGEE. The CDR3 sequence is 14 residues long. This CDR3 is CASSVGAGNTEAFF. CDR3 DNA sequence: TGTGCCAGCAGCGTAGGGGCGGGGAACACTGAAGCTTTCTTT.

The chain employs TRBV29-1 and TRBJ2-2; D is undetermined. The germline gives CDR1 SQVTM, CDR2 ANQGSEA. This CDR3 comprises 14 residues. Trimming cost V 0 bases and J 2 bases, with 7 bases left between them. The CDR3 sequence: CSVEEVRNTGELFF. CDR3 coding DNA: TGCAGCGTTGAAGAAGTTCGCAACACCGGGGAGCTGTTTTTT.

The chain uses TRBV10-1 and TRBJ2-1; 7 bases are shared with TRBD2. Trimming at V came to 2 bases and at J to 4 bases, leaving 5 bases not matched to a gene. CDR3 length equals 15 residues. Germline lookup yields CDR1 WNHNN and CDR2 SYGVQD (reference sequence). Written as DNA, the CDR3 is TGCGCCAGCAGTGAGCCGGGACTACTGTACAATGAGCAGTTCTTC. Translating gives CASSEPGLLYNEQFF.

This chain links TRBV11-3 with TRBJ2-5; maybe TRBD1 (5 bases). From germline, CDR1 is SGHNT and CDR2 YENEEA. The V and J ends lost 3 bases and 10 bases respectively, with 18 bases between them. CDR3 length: 14 residues. CDR3 sequence (DNA): TGTGCCAGCAGCTTGGTTACAGGTTATCCCGACCAGTACTTC. Its translation is CASSLVTGYPDQYF.

The chain has TRBV5-5 and TRBJ2-1; no firm D call. Germline V gene data show CDR1 as SGHKS and CDR2 as YYEKEE (reference sequence). The CDR3 is 15 residues long. V was shortened by 2 bases and J by 1 base, with 10 bases between the two germline ends. The CDR3 loop reads CASSFGVGSYNEQFF. As DNA, the CDR3 is TGTGCCAGCAGCTTTGGGGTAGGGTCCTACAATGAGCAGTTCTTC.

The chain has TRBV3-1 (or the pseudogene TRBV3-2) and TRBJ2-1, with 7 bases fitting TRBD2. Per germline, CDR1 LGHDT and CDR2 YNNKEL (reference sequence). This CDR3 has 17 residues. V was clipped by 0 bases and J by 3 bases; unmatched bases: 8. CDR3 bases: TGTGCCAGCAGCCAAGATCTGATGGCTAGCGGCTACAATGAGCAGTTCTTC. Residues: CASSQDLMASGYNEQFF.

The genes are TRBV7-9 and TRBJ1-1, with D perhaps matching TRBD1 (6 bases). V lost 5 bases and J lost 4, with 11 bases in between. CDR3 length: 13 residues. Germline V gives CDR1 SEHNR, CDR2 FQNEAQ (reference sequence). This CDR3 reads CASSLNRVTEAFF. The CDR3 DNA sequence: TGTGCCAGCAGCCTTAACAGGGTCACTGAAGCTTTCTTT.

This clone was detected only once. The chain is built from TRBV28 and TRBJ2-7; D unclear. This CDR3 has 24 amino acids. Germline V gene lookup returns CDR1 MDHEN and CDR2 SYDVKM. V was shortened by 2 bases and J by 7 bases, with 45 bases between the two germline ends. The CDR3 spells CASSLRSKVAGKNPTIGLIKEQYF. CDR3 sequence (DNA): TGTGCCAGCAGTTTAAGGAGTAAGGTGGCAGGCAAGAATCCTACGATTGGCCTGATAAAAGAGCAGTACTTC.

The chain couples TRBV24-1 to TRBJ2-1; no clear D. CDR3 length: 15 residues. Looked up from germline, CDR1 is KGHDR and CDR2 is SFDVKD. Trimming pared 3 bases from V and 0 bases from J, leaving 8 bases between. The CDR3, as DNA: TGTGCCACCAGTGATGCCAGTAGCTCCTACAATGAGCAGTTCTTC. Its protein is CATSDASSSYNEQFF.

The CDR3 reads CASSRDREGGYTF. CDR3 nucleotides: TGCGCCAGCAGCCGAGACCGGGAGGGCGGCTACACCTTC. The V and J genes are TRBV4-1 and TRBJ1-2, with no clear D. V gave up 4 bases and J gave up 8 bases, with 14 bases separating them. This CDR3 comprises 13 residues. CDR1 and CDR2 (germline): MGHRA, YSYEKL.

The chain employs TRBV6-5 and TRBJ2-6; possibly TRBD1 for D (6 bases). This CDR3 has 15 amino acids. Germline lookup yields CDR1 MNHEY and CDR2 SVGAGI. Trimming stripped 5 bases from V and 2 bases from J, with 10 bases between. The chain's CDR3 is CASSRQVTGANVLTF. Here the CDR3 DNA reads TGTGCCAGCAGTCGACAGGTGACTGGGGCCAACGTCCTGACTTTC.

This clone occurred once. The rearrangement uses TRBV2 and TRBJ2-3; 8 bases map to TRBD1. CDR3 size: 14 residues. V was pared by 6 bases and J by 0 bases, with 2 bases of the junction left unmatched. Germline-derived CDR1 and CDR2 are SNHLY and FYNNEI. This chain's CDR3 is CASSRDRSTDTQYF. CDR3 nucleotides: TGTGCCAGCAGCCGGGACAGGAGCACAGATACGCAGTATTTT.

This chain uses TRBV12-5 with TRBJ2-1, with 11 bases identical to TRBD2. Germline CDR1 and CDR2: LGHNT and FRNRAP. V shed 6 bases and J 1 base; nucleotides not matched to a gene: 14. The CDR3 has 19 residues. This CDR3 is CASGSDLLLAGASYNEQFF. The CDR3 nucleotides are TGTGCTAGTGGCTCGGACTTGCTACTAGCGGGGGCTTCCTACAATGAGCAGTTCTTC.

This clone was found once. The CDR3 DNA sequence: TGTGCCAGCAGCTTGGGGGACAGGGCCAACACTGAAGCTTTCTTT. It translates to CASSLGDRANTEAFF. The chain carries TRBV11-2 and TRBJ1-1; TRBD1 matches at 9 bases. V shed 3 bases, J shed 2 bases, and the junction held 4 bases outside the gene matches. The germline gives CDR1 SGHAT, CDR2 FQNNGV. The CDR3 is made up of 15 amino acids.

This chain connects TRBV7-3 to TRBJ1-1, with unresolved D. Deletions cut 0 bases from V and 7 bases from J, with 15 bases between. Germline CDR1 is SGHTA and CDR2 is FQGTGA. CDR3 size: 15 residues. The CDR3 DNA sequence: TGTGCCAGCAGCTTAACGGGGTTCCCTGGGGTTGAAGCTTTCTTT. Protein sequence: CASSLTGFPGVEAFF.

The chain joins TRBV10-3 to TRBJ1-6, with TRBD1 as a possible D gene (5 bases). The CDR3 consists of 13 residues. Per the germline V gene, CDR1 is ENHRY and CDR2 is SYGVKD. V lost 8 bases, J lost 5 bases, and 10 bases lay in between. CDR3 sequence reads: CAIGQGDNSPLHF. The CDR3 nucleotides are TGTGCCATCGGCCAGGGTGATAATTCACCCCTCCACTTT.

A single count supports this clone. The chain recombines TRBV9 with TRBJ2-2, with 7 bases matching TRBD2. CDR3 size: 15 residues. The germline gives CDR1 SGDLS, CDR2 YYNGEE. V trimming: 0 bases; J trimming: 8 bases; junction bases outside the gene matches: 7. The CDR3 sequence: CASSVVQAGVGELFF. CDR3 in DNA: TGTGCCAGCAGCGTAGTTCAGGCGGGAGTAGGGGAGCTGTTTTTT. The variable domain in full, with the rest retrieved from reference TRBV9 and TRBJ2-2, is DSGVTQTPKHLITATGQRVTLRCSPRSGDLSVYWYQQSLDQGLQFLIQYYNGEERAKGNILERFSAQQFPDLHSELNLSSLELGDSALYFCASSVVQAGVGELFFGEGSRLTVL.

The rearrangement uses TRBV6-2 or TRBV6-3 and TRBJ2-7; the D gene is possibly TRBD2 (5 bases). The CDR3 consists of 14 residues. Trimming left V 2 bases short and J 5 bases short, with 13 bases between. Germline V lookup: CDR1 MNHEY, CDR2 SVGEGT. CDR3: CASSYGRLANEQYF. Here the CDR3 DNA reads TGTGCCAGCAGTTACGGTAGATTAGCGAACGAGCAGTACTTC.

The chain combines TRBV11-1 with TRBJ2-1, with 7 positions matching TRBD2. The V gene's germline CDR1 is SGHAT and CDR2 FQDESV (reference sequence). The CDR3 runs to 16 residues. The V and J ends lost 5 bases and 1 base, in that order; junction bases with no gene match: 8. CDR3: CASSPLGEGSYNEQFF. CDR3 bases: TGTGCCAGCAGCCCGCTAGGGGAGGGGTCCTACAATGAGCAGTTCTTC.

The chain joins TRBV6-5 to TRBJ2-2; TRBD1 matches 9 bases. With V trimmed by 6 bases and J by 6 bases, 8 bases remained unmatched. Germline CDR1 reads MNHEY; CDR2 reads SVGAGI. The CDR3 totals 15 residues. CDR3 loop: CASSIGQGIAGELFF. The CDR3 DNA is TGTGCCAGCAGCATCGGACAGGGGATCGCCGGGGAGCTGTTTTTT.

The chain has TRBV28 and TRBJ2-7; D call uncertain. Trimming shortened V by 4 bases and J by 2 bases, and 9 bases separated the two germline ends. The CDR3 runs 13 residues. Germline values: CDR1 MDHEN, CDR2 SYDVKM. In nucleotides, the CDR3 is TGTGCCAGCAGTTCCCCGCCTCCCTACGAGCAGTACTTC. Residues: CASSSPPPYEQYF.